The entry below describes one T cell receptor beta chain. This clonotype was seen many times. Its target antigen remains unknown. No base qualities exist here, and no much larger clone lies one base off it. The method behind the library was 5' RACE. The instrument given in TCRdb is Illumina HiSeq 2000. A universal primer binding site was introduced by template switching, and a unique molecular identifier was present in the final cDNA, enabling accurate counting of TCR cDNA molecules. First-strand cDNA for TCR alpha and beta chains was synthesized from specific primers in the conserved constant-segment region. Each cDNA library was double barcoded, with a SMART-Mk sample barcode plus Illumina barcodes, to control for contamination. TruSeq adapter sequences and Illumina sample barcodes were added in two successive PCR steps. The Illumina HiSeq platform was used with custom primers to sequence TCR alpha and beta cDNA libraries. On the study's bioinformatics: Unique molecular identifiers were extracted from raw reads with MiGEC, and CDR3 positions were determined with MiXCR. For each individual, recombination models were inferred using an EM algorithm with the repgenHMM and IGoR tools. The tcR package in R was used for shared clonotype analysis, with sharing normalized by the product of cloneset sizes. Out-of-frame nonproductive sequences were analyzed to study raw recombination free of thymic and clonal selection effects. In-frame beta chains were kept once TCRdb had trimmed the public reads at Q25 with fastp and called clones with MiXCR. Entries that share a CDR3 protein sequence are merged under the most common genes and DNA. The V and J calls, along with clone size, are taken from TCRdb and not from the paper's own processing. The sample table shows about 210,000 distinct CDR3 sequences, and less than 10% are seen once. The biggest ten clones account for 4.5% to 5.5% of the sample.

The CDR3 numbers 15 residues from cysteine through phenylalanine. Only the CDR3 part of the read is kept: 45 bases, read in frame from the first base. The germline ends are 22 bases apart after V is trimmed by 7 bases and J by 9 bases. CDR1 and CDR2 (DFQATT, SNEGSKA) derive from the germline V gene (reference sequence). Only healthy Caucasian donors were included. Miltenyi CD45RO+ enrichment and human naive T-cell isolation kits were used to isolate memory (CD45RO+) and naive T cells from PBMC. The entry originates in a study of identical twins listed by TCRdb under 2016. Background on the whole study: To test whether fetal clonotypes persist, this study deep-sequenced TCR alpha and beta repertoires from monozygotic twins, from unrelated adults of various ages, and from cord blood. To rule out contamination, replicate twin experiments were performed at different times with different library preparation protocols.

Paper-wide results and their limitations: Zero-insertion analyses could be partly confounded by invariant T cells such as MAIT and iNKT, although diverse VJ usage argued against such confounding for most clonotypes. In beta out-of-frame sequences, excess twin sharing was weaker, because having fewer shared sequences lowered the signal-to-noise ratio. In monozygotic twins, recombination models systematically underestimated out-of-frame TCR alpha sharing, but the models matched the sharing seen between unrelated individuals. Conclusions relied on cross-sectional statistical analysis, since the same donors could not be followed over many years. Compared with coincidental sharing between unrelated individuals, out-of-frame TCR alpha sequences shared between twins had an excess of sequences with low generation probability. Fewer insertions were carried by abundant cord blood beta clonotypes, a similar but weaker trend appeared in young adult naive repertoires, and no such trend appeared in memory repertoires.

This clonotype was sampled from a woman aged 18-35 years in good health. Sequencing was performed on memory (CD45RO+) T cells sorted from blood. This sample's cell subset or site label indicates: CD45RO+ enriched T cells. The chain uses TRBV20-1 and TRBJ1-6, with the D gene not clear enough to name. In nucleotide form, the sequence is TGCAGTGGCCAAGCGGGCCCTTCGCCCAGTTCACCCCTCCACTTT. Translated, this is CSGQAGPSPSSPLHF.